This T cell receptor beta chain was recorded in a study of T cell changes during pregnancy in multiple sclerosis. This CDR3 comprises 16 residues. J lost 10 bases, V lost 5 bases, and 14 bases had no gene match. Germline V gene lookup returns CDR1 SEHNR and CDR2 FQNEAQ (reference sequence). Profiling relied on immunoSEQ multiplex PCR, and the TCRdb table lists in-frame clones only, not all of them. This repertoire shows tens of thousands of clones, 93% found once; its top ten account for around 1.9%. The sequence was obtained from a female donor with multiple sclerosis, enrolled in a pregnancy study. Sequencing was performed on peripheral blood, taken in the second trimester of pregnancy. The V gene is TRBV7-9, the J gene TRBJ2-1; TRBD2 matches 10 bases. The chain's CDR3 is CASSQLGLAVVGEQFF. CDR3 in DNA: TGTGCCAGCAGCCAATTAGGACTAGCGGTTGTCGGGGAGCAGTTCTTC.